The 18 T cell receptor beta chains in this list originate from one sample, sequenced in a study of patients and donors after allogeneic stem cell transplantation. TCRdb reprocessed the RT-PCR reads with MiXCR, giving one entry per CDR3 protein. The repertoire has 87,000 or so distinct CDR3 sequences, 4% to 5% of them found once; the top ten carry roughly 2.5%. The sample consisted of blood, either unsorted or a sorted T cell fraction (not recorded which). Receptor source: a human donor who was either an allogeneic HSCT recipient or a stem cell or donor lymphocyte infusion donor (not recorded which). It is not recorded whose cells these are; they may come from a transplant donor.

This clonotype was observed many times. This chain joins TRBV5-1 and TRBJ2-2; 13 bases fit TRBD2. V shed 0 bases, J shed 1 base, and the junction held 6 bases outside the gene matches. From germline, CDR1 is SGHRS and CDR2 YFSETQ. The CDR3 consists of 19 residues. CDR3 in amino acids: CASSLAKWTSGGNTGELFF. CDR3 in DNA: TGCGCCAGCAGCTTGGCCAAATGGACTAGCGGGGGGAACACCGGGGAGCTGTTTTTT.

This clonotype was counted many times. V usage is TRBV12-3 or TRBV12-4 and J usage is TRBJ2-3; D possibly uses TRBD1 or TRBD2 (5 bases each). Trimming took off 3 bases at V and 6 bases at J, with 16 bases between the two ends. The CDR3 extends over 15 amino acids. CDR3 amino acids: CASSFGTQGGDTQYF. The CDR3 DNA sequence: TGTGCCAGCAGTTTCGGGACCCAGGGTGGCGATACGCAGTATTTT.

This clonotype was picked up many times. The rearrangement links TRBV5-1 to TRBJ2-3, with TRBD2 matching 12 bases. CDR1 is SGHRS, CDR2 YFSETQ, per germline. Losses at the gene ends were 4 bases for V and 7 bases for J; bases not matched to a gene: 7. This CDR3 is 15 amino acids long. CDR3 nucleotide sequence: TGCGCCAGCAGCCTTCTAGCGGGGGGGCCTAATACGCAGTATTTT. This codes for CASSLLAGGPNTQYF.

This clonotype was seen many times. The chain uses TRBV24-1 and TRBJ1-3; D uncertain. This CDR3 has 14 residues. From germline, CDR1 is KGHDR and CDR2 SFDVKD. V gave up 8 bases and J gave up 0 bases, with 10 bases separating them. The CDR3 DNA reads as TGTGCCACCAATCTACGCAGCTCTGGAAACACCATATATTTT. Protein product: CATNLRSSGNTIYF.

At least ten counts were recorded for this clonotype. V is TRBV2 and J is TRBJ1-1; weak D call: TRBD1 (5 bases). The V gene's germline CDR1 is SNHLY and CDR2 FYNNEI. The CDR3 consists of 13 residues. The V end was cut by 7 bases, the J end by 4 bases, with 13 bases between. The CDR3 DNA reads TGTGCCAGCACGGGGCAGGTCGGCACTGAAGCTTTCTTT. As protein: CASTGQVGTEAFF.

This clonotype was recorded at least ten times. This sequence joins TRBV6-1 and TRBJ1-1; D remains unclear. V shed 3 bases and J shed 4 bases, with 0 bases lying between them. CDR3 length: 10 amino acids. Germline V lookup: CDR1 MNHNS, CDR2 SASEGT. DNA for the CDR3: TGTGCCAGCAGTGACACTGAAGCTTTCTTT. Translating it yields CASSDTEAFF.

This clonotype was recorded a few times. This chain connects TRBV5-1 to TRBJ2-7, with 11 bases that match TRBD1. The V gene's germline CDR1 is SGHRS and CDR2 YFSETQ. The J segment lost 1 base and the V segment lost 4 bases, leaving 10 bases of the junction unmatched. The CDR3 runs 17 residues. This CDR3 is CASSPGTGTGGSYEQYF. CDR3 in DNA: TGCGCCAGCAGCCCCGGAACGGGGACAGGGGGGTCCTACGAGCAGTACTTC. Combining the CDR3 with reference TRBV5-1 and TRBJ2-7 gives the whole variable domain KAGVTQTPRYLIKTRGQQVTLSCSPISGHRSVSWYQQTPGQGLQFLFEYFSETQRNKGNFPGRFSGRQFSNSRSEMNVSTLELGDSALYLCASSPGTGTGGSYEQYFGPGTRLTVT.

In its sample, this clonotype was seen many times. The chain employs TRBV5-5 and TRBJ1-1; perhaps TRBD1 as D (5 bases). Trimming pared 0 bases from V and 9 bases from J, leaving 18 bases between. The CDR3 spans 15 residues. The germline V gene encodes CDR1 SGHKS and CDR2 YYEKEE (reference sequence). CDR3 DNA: TGTGCCAGCAGCTTGGGGATTCGACAGCTTACTCAAGCTTTCTTT. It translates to CASSLGIRQLTQAFF.

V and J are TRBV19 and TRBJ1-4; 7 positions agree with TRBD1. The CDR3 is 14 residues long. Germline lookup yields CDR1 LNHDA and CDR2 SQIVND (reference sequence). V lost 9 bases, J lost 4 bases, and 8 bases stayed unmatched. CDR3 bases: TGTGCCAGCAAACCGGGACAGAATAATGAAAAACTGTTTTTT. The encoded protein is CASKPGQNNEKLFF.

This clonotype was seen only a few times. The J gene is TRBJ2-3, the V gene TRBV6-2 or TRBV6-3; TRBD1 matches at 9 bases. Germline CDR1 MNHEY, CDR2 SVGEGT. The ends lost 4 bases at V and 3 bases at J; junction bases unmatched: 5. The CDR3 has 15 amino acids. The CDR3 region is CASSSSGTGTDTQYF. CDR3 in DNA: TGTGCCAGCAGTTCTTCCGGGACAGGGACAGATACGCAGTATTTT.

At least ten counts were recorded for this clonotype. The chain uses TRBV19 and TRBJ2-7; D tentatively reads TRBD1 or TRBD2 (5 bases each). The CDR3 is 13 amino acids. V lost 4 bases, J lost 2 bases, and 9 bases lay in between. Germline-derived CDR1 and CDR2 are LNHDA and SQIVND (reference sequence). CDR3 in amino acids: CASSSPGPYEQYF. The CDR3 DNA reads TGTGCCAGTAGTAGTCCGGGGCCCTACGAGCAGTACTTC.

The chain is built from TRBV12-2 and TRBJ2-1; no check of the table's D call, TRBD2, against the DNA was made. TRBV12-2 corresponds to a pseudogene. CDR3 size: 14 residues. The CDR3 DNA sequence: TGTGCAAGTCGCGTCGGGACTCTGTACAATGAGCAGTTCTTC. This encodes CASRVGTLYNEQFF.

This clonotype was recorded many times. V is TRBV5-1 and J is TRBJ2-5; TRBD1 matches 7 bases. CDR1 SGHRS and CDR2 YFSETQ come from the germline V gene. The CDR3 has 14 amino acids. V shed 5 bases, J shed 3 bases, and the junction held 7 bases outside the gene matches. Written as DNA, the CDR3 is TGCGCCAGCAGGGCCACAGGGGATGAAGAGACCCAGTACTTC. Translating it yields CASRATGDEETQYF.

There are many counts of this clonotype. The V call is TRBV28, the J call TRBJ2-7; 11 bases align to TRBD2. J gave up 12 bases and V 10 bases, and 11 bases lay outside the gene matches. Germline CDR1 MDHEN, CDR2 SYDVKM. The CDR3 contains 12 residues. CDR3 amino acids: CAIASLAGVRYF. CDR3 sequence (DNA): TGTGCCATCGCGTCACTAGCGGGAGTCCGGTACTTC.

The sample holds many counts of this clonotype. CDR3 region: CASSEEGAFNQPQHF. CDR3 nucleotides: TGCGCCAGCAGCGAGGAGGGGGCGTTCAATCAGCCCCAGCATTTT. The chain combines TRBV5-1 with TRBJ1-5; 7 nucleotides align to TRBD1. CDR1 and CDR2 from the germline V gene are SGHRS and YFSETQ. The length of the CDR3 is 15 residues. V lost 4 bases, J lost 3 bases, and 7 bases stayed unmatched.

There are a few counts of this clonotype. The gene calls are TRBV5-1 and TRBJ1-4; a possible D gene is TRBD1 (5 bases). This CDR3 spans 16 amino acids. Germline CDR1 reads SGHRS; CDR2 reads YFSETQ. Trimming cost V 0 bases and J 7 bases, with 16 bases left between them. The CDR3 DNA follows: TGCGCCAGCAGCTTGGCCGGAAGGGGCGACCTTGAAAAACTGTTTTTT. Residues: CASSLAGRGDLEKLFF. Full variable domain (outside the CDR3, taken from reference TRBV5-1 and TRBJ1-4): KAGVTQTPRYLIKTRGQQVTLSCSPISGHRSVSWYQQTPGQGLQFLFEYFSETQRNKGNFPGRFSGRQFSNSRSEMNVSTLELGDSALYLCASSLAGRGDLEKLFFGSGTQLSVL.

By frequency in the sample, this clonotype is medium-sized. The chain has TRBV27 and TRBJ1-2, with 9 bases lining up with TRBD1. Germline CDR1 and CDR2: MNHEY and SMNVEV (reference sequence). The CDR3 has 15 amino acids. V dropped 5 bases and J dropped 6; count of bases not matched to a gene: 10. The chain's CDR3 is CASSPSIGTGHGYTF. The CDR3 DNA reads TGTGCCAGCAGTCCCTCAATCGGGACAGGGCATGGCTACACCTTC.

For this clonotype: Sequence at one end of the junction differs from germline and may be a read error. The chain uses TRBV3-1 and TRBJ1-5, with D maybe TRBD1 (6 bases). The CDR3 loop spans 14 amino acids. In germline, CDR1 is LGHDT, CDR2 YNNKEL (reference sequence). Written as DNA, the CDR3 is TGTGCCAGCAGCCTCGGACAGCTTAATCAGCCCCCGCATTTT. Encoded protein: CASSLGQLNQPPHF.